The next 24 T cell receptor beta chains were all read from a single sample in a study of neoadjuvant nivolumab and ipilimumab in lung cancer. TCRdb's table, derived via immunoSEQ multiplex PCR, lists solely in-frame clones and lacks some. Counted here are about 6,500 clones, approximately 80% occurring once; the ten biggest clones make up roughly 5%. The sample consisted of tumor tissue, taken after neoadjuvant nivolumab, alone or with ipilimumab, at or shortly before surgery. These receptor sequences come from an adult with non-small cell lung cancer.

V is TRBV18 and J is TRBJ1-1; D not resolved. The V end was cut by 2 bases, the J end by 0 bases, with 13 bases between. Germline CDR1 is KGHSH and CDR2 is LQKENI. The CDR3 extends over 16 amino acids. CDR3 in DNA: TGTGCCAGCTCACCAAACGCCGAACCCCTGAACACTGAAGCTTTCTTT. It translates to CASSPNAEPLNTEAFF.

This sequence joins TRBV5-6 and TRBJ2-1; 11 bases match TRBD1. Trimming at V came to 0 bases and at J to 6 bases, leaving 5 bases not matched to a gene. The CDR3 runs 16 residues. CDR1 SGHDT and CDR2 YYEEEE come from the germline V gene. CDR3: CASSLALGQGVNEQFF. The CDR3 nucleotides read TGTGCCAGCAGCTTGGCTTTGGGACAGGGGGTCAATGAGCAGTTCTTC.

Notes on this clone: The same CDR3 arises from other DNA sequences in this sample as well. The genes are TRBV18 and TRBJ2-5, with D unclear. Trimming removed 3 bases from V and 1 base from J, with 6 bases in between. Germline V lookup: CDR1 KGHSH, CDR2 LQKENI. The CDR3 sequence is 13 residues long. The CDR3 nucleotides are TGTGCCAGCTCACCGGCTCTCCAAGAGACCCAGTACTTC. Amino acid sequence: CASSPALQETQYF.

V is TRBV18 and J is TRBJ2-7; 9 positions match TRBD1. The trim removed 4 bases at V and 6 bases at J, leaving 7 bases unmatched. Germline loops: CDR1 KGHSH, CDR2 LQKENI. The CDR3 consists of 14 residues. CDR3 in amino acids: CASSLGTGSSEQYF. The CDR3, as DNA: TGTGCCAGCTCACTGGGGACAGGGTCGAGCGAGCAGTACTTC.

CDR3 sequence: CASSERTGNSPLHF. The DNA of the CDR3 is TGCGCCAGCAGTGAACGGACAGGGAACTCACCCCTCCACTTT. The rearrangement uses TRBV10-1 and TRBJ1-6, with 8 bases fitting TRBD1. V dropped 3 bases and J dropped 10; count of bases not matched to a gene: 5. Germline assignment: CDR1 WNHNN and CDR2 SYGVQD (reference sequence). The CDR3 contains 14 residues.

This clone was seen only once. The chain recombines TRBV29-1 with TRBJ1-1; a possible D gene is TRBD1 (5 bases). The germline CDR1 and CDR2 sequences are SQVTM and ANQGSEA. V was shortened by 6 bases and J by 1 base, with 12 bases between the two germline ends. The CDR3 runs 13 residues. The CDR3 DNA sequence: TGCAGCGTACAGGACATAAGGAACACTGAAGCTTTCTTT. This sequence encodes CSVQDIRNTEAFF.

The chain combines TRBV20-1 with TRBJ1-2; D uncertain. Trimming took off 0 bases at V and 2 bases at J, with 1 base between the two ends. This CDR3 spans 11 amino acids. Looked up from germline, CDR1 is DFQATT and CDR2 is SNEGSKA (reference sequence). The CDR3 DNA sequence: TGCAGTGCTAGAGACAACTATGGCTACACCTTC. It specifies CSARDNYGYTF.

This chain joins TRBV7-9 and TRBJ1-1, with 8 bases lining up with TRBD1. The V segment lost 1 base and the J segment 4 bases; nucleotides outside the gene matches: 5. The CDR3 is 15 residues long. CDR1 and CDR2 from the germline V gene are SEHNR and FQNEAQ (reference sequence). In nucleotides, the CDR3 is TGTGCCAGCAGCTTAGGTCGGACAGGGCGCACTGAAGCTTTCTTT. It translates to CASSLGRTGRTEAFF. Complete variable domain (other parts from reference TRBV7-9 and TRBJ1-1): DTGVSQNPRHKITKRGQNVTFRCDPISEHNRLYWYRQTLGQGPEFLTYFQNEAQLEKSRLLSDRFSAERPKGSFSTLEIQRTEQGDSAMYLCASSLGRTGRTEAFFGQGTRLTVV.

In this sample, this clone turned up once. The rearrangement links TRBV5-4 to TRBJ1-6; TRBD1 matches at 8 bases. The CDR3 is 17 residues long. Looked up from germline, CDR1 is SGHNT and CDR2 is YYREEE (reference sequence). The J segment lost 9 bases and the V segment lost 3 bases, leaving 14 bases of the junction unmatched. CDR3 DNA sequence: TGTGCCAGCAGCTCAGACACAGCAGGGGGCGCGAGTTCACCCCTCCACTTT. Protein: CASSSDTAGGASSPLHF.

The CDR3 nucleotides are TGTGCCGTACAGGGTGGCTATGGCTACACCTTC. Translation gives CAVQGGYGYTF. This chain uses TRBV6-6 with TRBJ1-2; tentative D call: TRBD1 (6 bases). CDR3 length: 11 residues. Trimming took 11 bases from V and 4 from J, leaving 11 bases between them. Looked up from germline, CDR1 is MNHNY and CDR2 is SVGAGI (reference sequence).

V is TRBV14 and J is TRBJ2-1; tentatively, D is TRBD1 (6 bases). The CDR3 has 15 residues. In germline, CDR1 is SGHDN, CDR2 FVKESK. V was pared by 2 bases and J by 5 bases, with 13 bases between. The CDR3 region has the DNA TGTGCCAGCAGCCAACTCCAGGGGTCGGACAATGAGCAGTTCTTC. Amino acids: CASSQLQGSDNEQFF.

The rearrangement uses TRBV11-2 and TRBJ1-5; a weak D match, TRBD1 (6 bases). Trimming removed 0 bases from V and 7 bases from J, with 10 bases in between. The CDR3 covers 14 residues. Germline values: CDR1 SGHAT, CDR2 FQNNGV. The CDR3, as DNA: TGTGCCAGCAGCTTAGACAGGGGAGGACAGCCCCAGCATTTT. Its translation is CASSLDRGGQPQHF.

This clone appeared once. The chain has TRBV9 and TRBJ2-1; D call uncertain. CDR1 and CDR2 from the germline V gene are SGDLS and YYNGEE. The CDR3 has 14 amino acids. Trimming removed 3 bases at V and 3 bases at J, with 10 bases between. The chain's CDR3 is CASSETLYYNEQFF. As DNA, the CDR3 is TGTGCCAGCAGCGAGACCCTCTACTACAATGAGCAGTTCTTC.

V is TRBV4-2 and J is TRBJ2-7, with TRBD2 matching over 7 bases. Germline assignment: CDR1 LGHNA and CDR2 YNFKEQ. The CDR3 is made up of 15 amino acids. V gave up 1 base and J gave up 0 bases; unmatched junction bases: 3. CDR3 amino acids: CASSQGLAGSYEQYF. The CDR3 DNA reads as TGTGCCAGCAGCCAAGGTTTAGCGGGCTCCTACGAGCAGTACTTC.

The chain has TRBV18 and TRBJ1-1; tentative D call: TRBD1 (5 bases). This CDR3 is 14 amino acids long. In germline, CDR1 is KGHSH, CDR2 LQKENI. Trimming shortened V by 3 bases and J by 3 bases, and 11 bases separated the two germline ends. The CDR3 coding sequence is TGTGCCAGCTCACCGGGGGGTGGGTACACTGAAGCTTTCTTT. As protein: CASSPGGGYTEAFF.

This chain uses TRBV2 with TRBJ2-2, with D possibly matching TRBD1 (6 bases). The ends were cut back, 9 bases at V and 6 bases at J, with 17 bases in the middle. This CDR3 has 14 amino acids. Germline CDR1 reads SNHLY; CDR2 reads FYNNEI. CDR3 sequence (DNA): TGTGCCAGTACTGCCACAGGGCTTGCCGGGGAGCTGTTTTTT. It yields the protein CASTATGLAGELFF.

V and J are TRBV7-9 and TRBJ2-1, with 7 nucleotides matching TRBD1. V was clipped by 5 bases and J by 7 bases; unmatched bases: 11. Germline V CDR1 and CDR2: SEHNR, FQNEAQ (reference sequence). The CDR3 extends over 15 amino acids. CDR3 residues: CASSTGTVITNEQFF. In DNA, the CDR3 is TGTGCCAGCAGCACCGGGACAGTTATTACGAATGAGCAGTTCTTC.

This clone was counted a few times. V usage is TRBV2 and J usage is TRBJ2-1; 7 nucleotides line up with TRBD2. CDR3 length: 12 residues. Germline CDR1 is SNHLY and CDR2 is FYNNEI. The ends lost 6 bases at V and 5 bases at J; junction bases unmatched: 1. The chain's CDR3 is CASRGGDNEQFF. The DNA for the CDR3 is TGTGCCAGCAGGGGAGGGGACAATGAGCAGTTCTTC.

The V gene is TRBV13, the J gene TRBJ2-1, with TRBD2 matching 11 bases. Germline assignment: CDR1 PRHDT and CDR2 FYEKMQ (reference sequence). Losses at the gene ends were 6 bases for V and 2 bases for J; bases not matched to a gene: 6. The CDR3 runs 16 residues. The chain's CDR3 is CASSHSGGAPYNEQFF. In nucleotides, the CDR3 is TGTGCCAGCAGTCATAGCGGGGGGGCCCCCTACAATGAGCAGTTCTTC.

Concerning this clone itself: Other DNA sequences from this sample encode an identical CDR3 as well. The chain uses TRBV11-1 and TRBJ1-6; D unresolved. V was cut by 2 bases and J by 6 bases, with 5 bases left in between. Germline CDR1 reads SGHAT; CDR2 reads FQDESV (reference sequence). The CDR3 has 13 residues. The CDR3 loop reads CASSLRGNSPLHF. In DNA form, the CDR3 reads TGTGCCAGCAGCTTACGCGGTAATTCACCCCTCCACTTT.

J is TRBJ2-7 and V is TRBV29-1, with TRBD2 identical over 7 bases. Germline loops: CDR1 SQVTM, CDR2 ANQGSEA. This CDR3 has 14 amino acids. J lost 3 bases, V lost 4 bases, and 9 bases had no gene match. The CDR3 loop reads CSVVGLGTGYEQYF. DNA for the CDR3: TGCAGCGTTGTTGGACTAGGGACGGGCTACGAGCAGTACTTC.

This clone was counted once. The chain has TRBV15 and TRBJ1-2, with D uncertain. The V gene's germline CDR1 is LNHNV and CDR2 YYDKDF (reference sequence). The CDR3 runs 18 residues. V dropped 5 bases and J dropped 3 bases, with 25 bases sitting between them. This CDR3 reads CATSGPWGWTETYYGYTF. CDR3 in DNA: TGTGCCACCAGCGGGCCCTGGGGTTGGACGGAAACTTACTATGGCTACACCTTC.

The chain combines TRBV7-9 with TRBJ1-5; a weak D match, TRBD1 (5 bases). The CDR3 totals 13 residues. In germline, CDR1 is SEHNR, CDR2 FQNEAQ (reference sequence). Trimming took 1 base from V and 5 from J, leaving 6 bases between them. The CDR3 DNA reads as TGTGCCAGCAGCTTAGTGGGGGATCAGCCCCAGCATTTT. Its translation is CASSLVGDQPQHF. The entire variable domain, with the rest obtained from reference TRBV7-9 and TRBJ1-5, is as follows: DTGVSQNPRHKITKRGQNVTFRCDPISEHNRLYWYRQTLGQGPEFLTYFQNEAQLEKSRLLSDRFSAERPKGSFSTLEIQRTEQGDSAMYLCASSLVGDQPQHFGDGTRLSIL.

The chain joins TRBV6-5 to TRBJ2-7; D possibly uses TRBD1 or TRBD2 (5 bases each). Germline CDR1 reads MNHEY; CDR2 reads SVGAGI. Trimming shortened V by 10 bases and J by 4 bases, and 17 bases separated the two germline ends. The CDR3 extends over 13 amino acids. The CDR3 reads CATGDGLKYEQYF. Here the CDR3 DNA reads TGTGCCACCGGGGACGGTTTAAAGTACGAGCAGTACTTC.